Following are 12 T cell receptor beta chains from one sample sequenced in a study of cytomegalovirus exposure and HLA in healthy donors. Researchers ran the PCR with 60 Vbeta and 13 Jbeta primers. Profiling relied on immunoSEQ multiplex PCR, and the TCRdb table lists in-frame clones only, not all of them. This table holds under 200,000 clones, approximately 85% found once. The sample taken for sequencing was PBMCs. Receptor source: a man between 18 and 29 years old in good health and CMV-seropositive.

The chain couples TRBV9 to TRBJ1-3; D is possibly TRBD1 (6 bases). V was pared by 5 bases and J by 0 bases, with 9 bases between. There are 14 residues in the CDR3. Germline V lookup: CDR1 SGDLS, CDR2 YYNGEE. Here the CDR3 DNA reads TGTGCCAGCAGGTCGACAGGCTCTGGAAACACCATATATTTT. Translating it yields CASRSTGSGNTIYF.

J is TRBJ1-2 and V is TRBV30; D ambiguous. The CDR3 sequence is 13 residues long. The germline V gene has CDR1 GTSNPN and CDR2 SVGIG (reference sequence). Trimming removed 0 bases from V and 0 bases from J, with 5 bases in between. The CDR3 loop reads CAWSVRTNYGYTF. The CDR3 nucleotides read TGTGCCTGGAGTGTTCGTACTAACTATGGCTACACCTTC.

The gene calls are TRBV27 and TRBJ2-2, with 7 positions matching TRBD1. The CDR3 length is 16 residues. V shed 4 bases, J shed 4 bases, and the junction held 9 bases outside the gene matches. The V gene's germline CDR1 is MNHEY and CDR2 SMNVEV (reference sequence). In nucleotides, the CDR3 is TGTGCCAGCAGTTCGTACCAGGGACAGCGCACCGGGGAGCTGTTTTTT. The encoded protein is CASSSYQGQRTGELFF.

The V gene is TRBV9, the J gene TRBJ2-3, with D maybe TRBD2 (6 bases). The germline V gene encodes CDR1 SGDLS and CDR2 YYNGEE. The ends were cut back, 2 bases at V and 0 bases at J, with 10 bases in the middle. CDR3 size: 15 residues. CDR3 residues: CASSVRGSSTDTQYF. In DNA, the CDR3 is TGTGCCAGCAGCGTTCGGGGGTCTAGCACAGATACGCAGTATTTT.

The gene calls are TRBV4-1 and TRBJ2-1; D call uncertain. CDR1 is MGHRA, CDR2 YSYEKL, per germline. The V end lost 8 bases, the J end lost 1 base, and 9 bases lay between the germline ends. The CDR3 has 13 amino acids. Here the CDR3 DNA reads TGCGCCAGCCACTCCCAATCCTACAATGAGCAGTTCTTC. Translation: CASHSQSYNEQFF.

A few counts support this clone. The gene calls are TRBV6-5 and TRBJ2-7, with TRBD2 as a possible D gene (5 bases). Trimming removed 4 bases at V and 7 bases at J, with 17 bases between. Germline values: CDR1 MNHEY, CDR2 SVGAGI. The CDR3 length is 14 residues. The CDR3 region has the DNA TGTGCCAGCAGTTCTACCTACAGAGGCGGGGAGCAGTACTTC. It codes for CASSSTYRGGEQYF.

The chain uses TRBV5-1 and TRBJ2-2; 7 bases line up with TRBD1. Germline V CDR1 and CDR2: SGHRS, YFSETQ. This CDR3 has 18 amino acids. After removal of 2 bases from V and 3 bases from J, the junction contained 13 bases not matched to a gene. The CDR3 protein is CASSFVKTDRAYTGELFF. Here the CDR3 DNA reads TGCGCCAGCAGCTTCGTGAAGACAGACAGGGCTTACACCGGGGAGCTGTTTTTT.

This clone has more than one count but fewer than ten. The chain has TRBV7-3 and TRBJ2-2; perhaps TRBD1 as D (5 bases). Trimming took off 4 bases at V and 0 bases at J, with 12 bases between the two ends. From germline, CDR1 is SGHTA and CDR2 FQGTGA. The length of the CDR3 is 16 residues. This chain's CDR3 is CASSSYQTANTGELFF. The CDR3 DNA is TGTGCCAGCAGCTCCTACCAGACAGCGAACACCGGGGAGCTGTTTTTT. Full variable domain (outside the CDR3, taken from reference TRBV7-3 and TRBJ2-2): GAGVSQTPSNKVTEKGKYVELRCDPISGHTALYWYRQSLGQGPEFLIYFQGTGAADDSGLPNDRFFAVRPEGSVSTLKIQRTERGDSAVYLCASSSYQTANTGELFFGEGSRLTVL.

This clone was picked up one time. This rearrangement joins TRBV30 to TRBJ2-3, with 8 nucleotides matching TRBD1. The germline V gene has CDR1 GTSNPN and CDR2 SVGIG (reference sequence). V was pared by 4 bases and J by 2 bases, with 2 bases of the junction left unmatched. There are 13 residues in the CDR3. CDR3 sequence: CAWKDRVTDTQYF. In DNA form, the CDR3 reads TGTGCCTGGAAGGACAGGGTCACAGATACGCAGTATTTT.

The chain joins TRBV14 to TRBJ2-3; 7 nucleotides line up with TRBD1. The germline V gene encodes CDR1 SGHDN and CDR2 FVKESK. V trimming: 2 bases; J trimming: 0 bases; junction bases outside the gene matches: 8. The CDR3 is made up of 17 amino acids. CDR3 sequence: CASSQRTGYSSTDTQYF. CDR3 nucleotide sequence: TGTGCCAGCAGCCAAAGGACAGGTTATTCTAGCACAGATACGCAGTATTTT. The full variable domain, in which reference TRBV14 and TRBJ2-3 provide the parts outside the CDR3, is EAGVTQFPSHSVIEKGQTVTLRCDPISGHDNLYWYRRVMGKEIKFLLHFVKESKQDESGMPNNRFLAERTGGTYSTLKVQPAELEDSGVYFCASSQRTGYSSTDTQYFGPGTRLTVL.

This clone was counted a few times. The rearrangement uses TRBV4-3 and TRBJ2-3; D unclear. Between the trimmed V and J ends, which lost 0 bases and 7 bases, there was a span of 11 bases. The CDR3 has 14 amino acids. CDR1 LGHNA and CDR2 YSLEER come from the germline V gene. CDR3 amino acids: CASSQDPLVNTQYF. CDR3 DNA: TGCGCCAGCAGCCAAGATCCGCTAGTTAATACGCAGTATTTT.

The chain employs TRBV19 and TRBJ2-5; no clear D gene. The V end lost 3 bases, the J end lost 4 bases, and 12 bases lay between the germline ends. This CDR3 is 14 amino acids long. Per germline, CDR1 LNHDA and CDR2 SQIVND (reference sequence). CDR3 region: CASSIAQVGETQYF. The DNA of the CDR3 is TGTGCCAGTAGTATCGCGCAGGTAGGAGAGACCCAGTACTTC.